The 2 T cell receptor beta chains given below trace back to one sample, sequenced in a study of T cells in Graves' hyperthyroidism and ophthalmopathy. RNA transcripts provided the source from which TCR beta CDR3 regions were amplified. HTBI primers were used for first-round RT-PCR of the TCR CDR3. TCRdb ran MiXCR on the multiplex PCR reads and lists one entry per CDR3 protein. The repertoire holds around 250,000 distinct CDR3 sequences, with more than 14% as singletons. Sequencing used blood. The receptors here all came from a woman aged 40-49 years with Graves' hyperthyroidism that later progressed to Graves' ophthalmopathy.

This clonotype was counted at least ten times. V is TRBV28 and J is TRBJ1-2; no definite D call. CDR1 is MDHEN, CDR2 SYDVKM, per germline. CDR3 length equals 13 residues. V was cut by 3 bases and J by 0 bases, with 5 bases left in between. The CDR3 protein is CASSLWANYGYTF. As DNA, the CDR3 is TGTGCCAGCAGTTTGTGGGCTAACTATGGCTACACCTTC.

This clonotype was seen many times. Just one base apart from a much larger clone, this may be a read error. The conserved phenylalanine or tryptophan normally closing the CDR3 is absent here, so this likely arose from a read error. V and J are TRBV28 and TRBJ2-5; maybe TRBD1 (5 bases). The CDR3 covers 13 residues. V lost 5 bases and J lost 2, with 9 bases in between. Germline V gene data show CDR1 as MDHEN and CDR2 as SYDVKM. DNA of the CDR3: TGTGCCAGCAGTCGACAGAATCAAGAGACCCAGTACTCC. Translated, it gives CASSRQNQETQYS.